The clone carrying this T cell receptor (beta chain) was seen a few times. Trimming took 3 bases from V and 3 from J, leaving 12 bases between them. Germline V CDR1 and CDR2: LNHDA, SQIVND (reference sequence). The CDR3 is 15 residues long. The sample originates from a study of blood T cell repertoires in COVID-19. In the study overall: There were acute and convalescent COVID-19 samples, and they came from the United States, Italy and Spain. The cDNA or gDNA used as material had been derived from T cells, B-cell-depleted T cells, or PBMCs.

The authors' processing: Reference gene primers were amplified, and this amplification served to estimate nucleated cell counts. Produced via immunoSEQ multiplex PCR; TCRdb's table is partial and in-frame only. The DNA gave D and trimming, while V, J and clone size come from that table. The repertoire includes some 180,000 clones, roughly 84% of them detected once, and roughly a sixth sits in the top ten. The clonotype was recovered from a man aged 50 to 60 with COVID-19, enrolled during active disease. Sample: peripheral blood. The V and J genes are TRBV19 and TRBJ2-1; D is possibly TRBD1 (6 bases). In DNA form, the CDR3 reads TGTGCCAGTAGTATCGGTGAAGGGGGCTACAATGAGCAGTTCTTC. It codes for CASSIGEGGYNEQFF.